This T cell receptor beta chain appears in the sequencing data of a study of T cell responses to AZD1222 COVID-19 vaccine. The overall study: Samples with a second dose at about 4 or about 12 weeks were pooled together.

This table comes from immunoSEQ multiplex PCR, and its TCRdb copy is limited to in-frame clones, with some not included. This sample yields around 94,000 clones, of which nearly 90% are seen a single time; approximately 21% belongs to the top ten. Study-level results: Vaccine-related CD4 TCRs covered spike, predominating at 160-218 and 743-854. The donor group comprised mostly white British people and more females; the analysis possibly underestimated clonal diversity. At baseline, seropositivity was found in only five or six AZD1222 recipients.

CDR3 length: 15 amino acids. The germline gives CDR1 KGHSH, CDR2 LQKENI. With 0 bases removed from V and 3 bases from J, the gap between germline ends came to 12 bases. Concerning this clone: Its matching antigen is unknown.

Sequencing was performed on peripheral blood, taken on day 0 of AZD1222 vaccination. This sequence joins TRBV18 and TRBJ2-7, with D possibly being TRBD1 (6 bases). This sequence was found in an adult in good health. The CDR3 nucleotides are TGTGCCAGCTCACCACCCGACAGGAGAGGCTACGAGCAGTACTTC. It encodes CASSPPDRRGYEQYF.